This T cell receptor (beta chain) was recovered during a study of T cell repertoires in aging, cancer and after chemotherapy. Study results and limitations: Loss of evenness, beyond lost richness, contributed to age-related TCR diversity decline in cancer patients. Untreated cancer patients had significantly lower blood TCR diversity than age-matched healthy donors. The repertoire data cannot show anything about immunological memory following chemotherapy.

The sample holds one count of this clonotype. The target antigen is unknown. The CDR3 has 18 amino acids. Trimming at V came to 8 bases and at J to 0 bases, leaving 15 bases not matched to a gene. Germline V gives CDR1 MNHEY, CDR2 SMNVEV (reference sequence). The template was genomic DNA from peripheral blood, not RNA. A mixed TRB-A/B primer pool amplified rearranged TRB by multiplex touch-down PCR. In TCRdb, the multiplex PCR reads were re-called with MiXCR into one record per CDR3 protein. The data show over 2,000 distinct CDR3 sequences, over 65% seen once. This sequence joins TRBV27 and TRBJ2-3; 9 bases fit TRBD1. Sequences were obtained from blood. The TCR sequence derives from a human donor with a solid tumor. CDR3: CASRFGAHRGPSTDTQYF. The CDR3 DNA sequence: TGTGCCAGCCGGTTTGGCGCCCACAGGGGGCCGAGCACAGATACGCAGTATTTT.